This T cell receptor beta chain derives from a study of blood T cell repertoires in COVID-19. This CDR3 has 15 amino acids. The germline V gene encodes CDR1 MNHNS and CDR2 SASEGT. Trimming took off 2 bases at V and 0 bases at J, with 10 bases between the two ends. This clone turned up a few times. Assay: immunoSEQ multiplex PCR; the TCRdb copy retains only in-frame clones and omits some. The sample includes fewer than 200,000 clones, around nine tenths of them seen just once. The V and J genes are TRBV6-1 and TRBJ1-2; D is undetermined. Input material: peripheral blood. This TCR derives from a woman between 65 and 79 years old with COVID-19, enrolled during active disease. CDR3 nucleotide sequence: TGTGCCAGCAGTGAATTTTCAGGTCCTAACTATGGCTACACCTTC. Amino acids: CASSEFSGPNYGYTF.